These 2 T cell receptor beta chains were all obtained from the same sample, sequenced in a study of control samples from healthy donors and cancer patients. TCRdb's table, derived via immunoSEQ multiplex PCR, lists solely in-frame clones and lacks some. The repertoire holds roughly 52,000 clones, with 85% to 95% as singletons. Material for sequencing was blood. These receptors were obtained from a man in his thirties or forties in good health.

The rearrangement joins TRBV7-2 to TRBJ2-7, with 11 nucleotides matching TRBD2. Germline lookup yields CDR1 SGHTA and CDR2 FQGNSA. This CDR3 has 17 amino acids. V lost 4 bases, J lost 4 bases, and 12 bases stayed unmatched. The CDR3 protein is CASSSRLGASGRYEQYF. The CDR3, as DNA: TGTGCCAGCAGCTCAAGACTTGGGGCTAGCGGGAGGTACGAGCAGTACTTC.

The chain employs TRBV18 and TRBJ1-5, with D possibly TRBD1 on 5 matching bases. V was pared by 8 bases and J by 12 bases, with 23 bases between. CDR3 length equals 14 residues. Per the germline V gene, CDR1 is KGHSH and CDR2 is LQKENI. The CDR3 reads CASGSGPRGADQHF. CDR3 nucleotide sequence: TGTGCCAGCGGATCCGGGCCGAGAGGGGCCGACCAGCATTTT. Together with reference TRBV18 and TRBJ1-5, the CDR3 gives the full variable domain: NAGVMQNPRHLVRRRGQEARLRCSPMKGHSHVYWYRQLPEEGLKFMVYLQKENIIDESGMPKERFSAEFPKEGPSILRIQQVVRGDSAAYFCASGSGPRGADQHFGDGTRLSIL.